The clone carrying this TCR beta chain was seen a few times. Its antigen is undetermined. These data originate in a study of human T cells and chemical hapten exposure. This CDR3 spans 14 amino acids. Per the germline V gene, CDR1 is WSHSY and CDR2 is SAAADI. The germline V and J ends were trimmed by 7 bases and 7 bases, with 19 bases remaining between them. TCRdb called the RACE reads again in MiXCR, with one record for every CDR3 protein. The table records 100,000 to 150,000 distinct CDR3 sequences, roughly an eighth of them present only once. General study findings and limits: The study found that PT1 expanded TCR counts correlated positively with patch test score. TCRs whose frequency exceeded 1 in 1000 remained the same following DPC sensitization.

Time point of the sample: patch test 1, 2 weeks after DPC sensitization. Indicated treatment: therapeutic diphenylcyclopropenone sensitization with weekly scalp DPC. The chain employs TRBV10-2 and TRBJ2-5; D possibly uses TRBD1 or TRBD2 (5 bases each). This sequence originates from a man between 18 and 35 years old with alopecia areata. Some clones in this sample may be carry-over from other donors' samples. Sequencing used whole blood, obtained in connection with sensitization to the hapten diphenylcyclopropenone (DPC). CDR3 in DNA: TGCGCCAGCACCGATCCCGGACCAGGGAGGACCCAGTACTTC. Translated: CASTDPGPGRTQYF.